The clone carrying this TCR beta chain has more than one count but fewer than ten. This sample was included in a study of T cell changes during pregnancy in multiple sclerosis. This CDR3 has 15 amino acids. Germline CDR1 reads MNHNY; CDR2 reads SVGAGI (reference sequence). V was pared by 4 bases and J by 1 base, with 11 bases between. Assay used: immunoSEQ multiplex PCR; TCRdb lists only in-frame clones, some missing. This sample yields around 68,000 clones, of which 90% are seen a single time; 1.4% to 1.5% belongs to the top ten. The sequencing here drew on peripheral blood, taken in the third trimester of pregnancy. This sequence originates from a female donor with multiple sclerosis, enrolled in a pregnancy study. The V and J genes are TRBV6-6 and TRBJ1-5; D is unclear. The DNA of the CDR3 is TGTGCCAGCAGTTCCCCTGTGCGGAGCAATCAGCCCCAGCATTTT. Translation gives CASSSPVRSNQPQHF.